This T cell receptor beta chain was identified in a study of OX40 agonist ivuxolimab in advanced cancers. Turning to the study itself: Three patients, one with hepatocellular carcinoma and two with cutaneous melanoma, achieved partial responses.

This clone has a handful of counts. No antigen is known for it. The repertoire was sequenced with immunoSEQ multiplex PCR; TCRdb's copy has only in-frame clones and lacks some. Of 74,000 or so clones in the sample, more than 85% were seen once. The V gene end was trimmed by 4 bases and the J gene end by 6 bases; junction bases not matched to a gene: 9. From germline, CDR1 is SGDLS and CDR2 YYNGEE. CDR3 length: 14 residues. Autoimmune disease history or systemic immunosuppression barred patients. Study outcomes and limitations: Some patients without response likewise showed low normalized clonal expansion.

Sequenced here: CD4+ or CD8+ T cells sorted from blood, sampled in a trial of the OX40 agonist ivuxolimab. This sequence joins TRBV9 and TRBJ2-7, with 8 nucleotides matching TRBD1. This clonotype was obtained from an adult with an advanced solid tumor such as melanoma, head and neck, liver or kidney cancer. CDR3 DNA sequence: TGTGCCAGCAGCCCAGCATACAGGGGGGTCGAGCAGTACTTC. The encoded protein is CASSPAYRGVEQYF. Variable domain in full (rest from reference TRBV9 and TRBJ2-7): DSGVTQTPKHLITATGQRVTLRCSPRSGDLSVYWYQQSLDQGLQFLIQYYNGEERAKGNILERFSAQQFPDLHSELNLSSLELGDSALYFCASSPAYRGVEQYFGPGTRLTVT.